The next 3 T cell receptor beta chains were all read from a single sample in a study of blood T cells in healthy people across ages. The use of a sample-barcoded 5' primer and a J-beta primer mix characterized a second PCR of about 7 to 12 cycles. TCRdb re-analysed the 5' RACE reads in MiXCR, keeping a single row per CDR3 protein. Of about 650,000 distinct CDR3 sequences in the sample, 52% are singletons; the top ten hold approximately 15%. Sequencing was carried out using blood. These receptors were obtained from a woman aged 80 or over in good health.

The chain combines TRBV7-8 with TRBJ1-6, with D tentatively TRBD1 (5 bases). Germline V gives CDR1 SGHVS, CDR2 FQNEAQ. The CDR3 loop spans 14 amino acids. V was pared by 2 bases and J by 7 bases, with 9 bases between. Here the CDR3 DNA reads TGTGCCAGCAGCTTAAACTGGGGGAATTCACCCCTCCACTTT. Translating it yields CASSLNWGNSPLHF.

The rearrangement links TRBV27 to TRBJ1-2; D possibly corresponds to TRBD1 (6 bases). The germline V and J ends were trimmed by 4 bases and 4 bases, with 25 bases remaining between them. The CDR3 is made up of 18 amino acids. Germline V lookup: CDR1 MNHEY, CDR2 SMNVEV (reference sequence). The CDR3 sequence is CASSSSTVRQDQSYGYTF. CDR3 DNA: TGTGCCAGCAGTTCCTCCACCGTTAGACAGGACCAAAGCTATGGCTACACCTTC.

This clonotype was seen only a few times. The rearrangement uses TRBV12-3 or TRBV12-4 and TRBJ2-1; D is unresolved. Trimming removed 1 base at V and 4 bases at J, with 8 bases between. This CDR3 is 14 amino acids long. CDR3: CASSLVPPYNEQFF. CDR3 bases: TGTGCCAGCAGTTTAGTCCCACCATACAATGAGCAGTTCTTC.